These 13 T cell receptor beta chains came from one sample sequenced in a study of shared clonotypes between healthy human individuals. TCRdb's table, derived via immunoSEQ multiplex PCR, lists solely in-frame clones and lacks some. The data contain about 2.3 million clones, 85% to 95% of them singletons. Sequencing was performed on naive CD4+ T cells from PBMCs. Subset described: CD45RA+ positively selected. These receptors were obtained from a man aged 18-30 years in good health. Some clones in this sample may be carry-over from other donors' samples.

The V gene is TRBV7-9, the J gene TRBJ2-5, with D possibly TRBD2 on 5 matching bases. Germline CDR1 reads SEHNR; CDR2 reads FQNEAQ (reference sequence). Trimming stripped 1 base from V and 0 bases from J, with 9 bases between. The CDR3 has 15 residues. CDR3 DNA: TGTGCCAGCAGCTTAGTCCCGACTAACCAAGAGACCCAGTACTTC. Translated: CASSLVPTNQETQYF.

This chain connects TRBV6-5 to TRBJ2-1; 7 nucleotides match TRBD1. The V and J ends lost 2 bases and 5 bases, in that order; junction bases with no gene match: 3. The CDR3 spans 14 residues. The germline V gene has CDR1 MNHEY and CDR2 SVGAGI. The CDR3 DNA sequence: TGTGCCAGCAGTTACCCGGGACAGAACAATGAGCAGTTCTTC. Translated: CASSYPGQNNEQFF.

The chain has TRBV6-1 and TRBJ2-1; TRBD2 matches 10 bases. Trimming at V came to 2 bases and at J to 6 bases, leaving 4 bases not matched to a gene. CDR1 MNHNS and CDR2 SASEGT come from the germline V gene. This CDR3 is built from 15 residues. DNA for the CDR3: TGTGCCAGCAGTGAATCCCTAGCGGGAGTCAATGAGCAGTTCTTC. Its translation: CASSESLAGVNEQFF.

This clone has only a few counts. As DNA, the CDR3 is TGTGCCAGCTCGAGCGGGACAGGGTCTTGGGATGGCTACACCTTC. Amino acid sequence: CASSSGTGSWDGYTF. The J gene is TRBJ1-2, the V gene TRBV18; 9 bases are shared with TRBD1. CDR1 and CDR2 (germline): KGHSH, LQKENI. The J segment lost 6 bases and the V segment lost 6 bases, leaving 11 bases of the junction unmatched. The CDR3 runs 15 residues.

The genes are TRBV5-1 and TRBJ2-7, with 14 bases identical to TRBD2. CDR3 size: 15 residues. With 4 bases clipped from V and 5 bases from J, the junction kept 5 bases outside the gene matches. CDR1 is SGHRS and CDR2 is YFSETQ in the germline V gene. The CDR3 DNA reads TGCGCCAGCAGCGGCGCGGGACTAGCGGGAGACGAGCAGTACTTC. Translating gives CASSGAGLAGDEQYF.

About this clone: At the DNA level, this CDR3 is encoded by other sequences in the same sample as well. This rearrangement joins TRBV6-6 to TRBJ2-7; D possibly corresponds to TRBD2 (6 bases). Germline CDR1 and CDR2: MNHNY and SVGAGI (reference sequence). The CDR3 runs to 13 residues. V lost 2 bases to trimming and J lost 2 bases, with 7 bases between them. The CDR3 loop is CASSYAGPYEQYF. The DNA for the CDR3 is TGTGCCAGCAGTTACGCGGGGCCCTACGAGCAGTACTTC.

This chain links TRBV28 with TRBJ2-3; D is uncertain. This CDR3 has 11 residues. Trimming took 5 bases from V and 9 from J, leaving 9 bases between them. CDR1 and CDR2 (germline): MDHEN, SYDVKM. This CDR3 reads CASSVSSTQYF. The CDR3 nucleotides are TGTGCCAGCAGTGTGAGTTCAACGCAGTATTTT.

The rearrangement links TRBV15 to TRBJ2-7; 9 nucleotides line up with TRBD2. Germline assignment: CDR1 LNHNV and CDR2 YYDKDF (reference sequence). The CDR3 contains 15 residues. The junction had 5 bases not matched to a gene; V was cut back by 3 bases and J by 2 bases. CDR3 in amino acids: CATSRRLAATYEQYF. In DNA, the CDR3 is TGTGCCACCAGCAGGAGACTAGCGGCTACCTACGAGCAGTACTTC. The whole variable domain, remainder taken from reference TRBV15 and TRBJ2-7, is DAMVIQNPRYQVTQFGKPVTLSCSQTLNHNVMYWYQQKSSQAPKLLFHYYDKDFNNEADTPDNFQSRRPNTSFCFLDIRSPGLGDTAMYLCATSRRLAATYEQYFGPGTRLTVT.

The chain couples TRBV5-5 to TRBJ2-7; 7 bases match TRBD1. Germline V gene data show CDR1 as SGHKS and CDR2 as YYEKEE (reference sequence). The ends lost 8 bases at V and 5 bases at J; junction bases unmatched: 7. The CDR3 covers 12 residues. The CDR3 coding sequence is TGTGCCAGTAGACAGGGACATAACGAGCAGTACTTC. It is translated as CASRQGHNEQYF.

This chain uses TRBV18 with TRBJ2-5; 14 bases are a match to TRBD2. The CDR3 extends over 20 amino acids. The germline gives CDR1 KGHSH, CDR2 LQKENI. V lost 4 bases to trimming and J lost 5 bases; unmatched junction nucleotides: 18. The DNA of the CDR3 is TGTGCCAGCTCACTCCAACAACCGGGACTAGCGGGAGTTGAGTGGGAGACCCAGTACTTC. It is translated as CASSLQQPGLAGVEWETQYF.

The CDR3 loop is CASSTQGTSYEQYF. The CDR3 nucleotides read TGCGCCAGCAGCACACAGGGGACCTCCTACGAGCAGTACTTC. The V call is TRBV5-1, the J call TRBJ2-7, with TRBD1 matching 7 bases. CDR1 and CDR2 (germline): SGHRS, YFSETQ. The CDR3 has 14 amino acids. V lost 4 bases, J lost 0 bases, and 4 bases stayed unmatched.

The V call is TRBV19, the J call TRBJ1-1; 11 bases line up with TRBD1. The CDR3 is 15 amino acids. Germline V gene sequence: CDR1 LNHDA, CDR2 SQIVND (reference sequence). Unmatched junction bases numbered 2, after V lost 1 base and J lost 4 bases. The chain's CDR3 is CASSIVGTGGTEAFF. DNA of the CDR3: TGTGCCAGTAGTATAGTGGGGACAGGGGGCACTGAAGCTTTCTTT.

The sample holds one count of this clone. The CDR3 coding sequence is TGTGCCAGCAGCCAGAGGGCTAGCGGTTACACCGGGGAGCTGTTTTTT. Translation gives CASSQRASGYTGELFF. The chain links TRBV5-5 to TRBJ2-2, with 7 bases fitting TRBD2. V was clipped by 4 bases and J by 3 bases; unmatched bases: 9. The length of the CDR3 is 16 residues. Germline CDR1 and CDR2: SGHKS and YYEKEE (reference sequence).